This TCR beta chain was identified during a study of blood T cell repertoires in COVID-19. Profiled with immunoSEQ multiplex PCR; TCRdb holds only in-frame clones, not every one. The data show 250,000 to 350,000 clones, around 87% seen once. This clone has only one observation. The CDR3 is 13 amino acids. The ends were cut back, 5 bases at V and 6 bases at J, with 13 bases in the middle. The germline gives CDR1 MNHEY, CDR2 SVGAGI. The receptor was derived from a man in his late teens or twenties with active or convalescent COVID-19. This chain connects TRBV6-5 to TRBJ1-1; D gene ambiguous. Sequenced input: peripheral blood. This chain's CDR3 is CASSNLGGSEAFF. CDR3 bases: TGTGCCAGCAGTAATTTGGGAGGGTCTGAAGCTTTCTTT.